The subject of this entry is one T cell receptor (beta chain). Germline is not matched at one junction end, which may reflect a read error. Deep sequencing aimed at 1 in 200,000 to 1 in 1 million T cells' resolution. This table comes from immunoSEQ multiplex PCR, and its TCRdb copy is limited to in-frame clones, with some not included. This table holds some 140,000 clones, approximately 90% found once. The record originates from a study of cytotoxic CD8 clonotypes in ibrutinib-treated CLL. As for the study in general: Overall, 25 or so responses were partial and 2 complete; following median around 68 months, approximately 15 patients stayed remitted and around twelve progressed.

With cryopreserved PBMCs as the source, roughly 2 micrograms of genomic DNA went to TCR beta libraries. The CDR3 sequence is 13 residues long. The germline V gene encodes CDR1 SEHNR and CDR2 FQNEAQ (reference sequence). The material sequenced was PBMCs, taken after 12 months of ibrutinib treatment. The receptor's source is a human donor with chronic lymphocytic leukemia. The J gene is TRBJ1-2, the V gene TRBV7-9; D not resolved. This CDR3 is CASGFGDFRLGTF. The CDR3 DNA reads TGTGCCAGCGGCTTCGGAGACTTCAGGTTAGGGACCTTC.